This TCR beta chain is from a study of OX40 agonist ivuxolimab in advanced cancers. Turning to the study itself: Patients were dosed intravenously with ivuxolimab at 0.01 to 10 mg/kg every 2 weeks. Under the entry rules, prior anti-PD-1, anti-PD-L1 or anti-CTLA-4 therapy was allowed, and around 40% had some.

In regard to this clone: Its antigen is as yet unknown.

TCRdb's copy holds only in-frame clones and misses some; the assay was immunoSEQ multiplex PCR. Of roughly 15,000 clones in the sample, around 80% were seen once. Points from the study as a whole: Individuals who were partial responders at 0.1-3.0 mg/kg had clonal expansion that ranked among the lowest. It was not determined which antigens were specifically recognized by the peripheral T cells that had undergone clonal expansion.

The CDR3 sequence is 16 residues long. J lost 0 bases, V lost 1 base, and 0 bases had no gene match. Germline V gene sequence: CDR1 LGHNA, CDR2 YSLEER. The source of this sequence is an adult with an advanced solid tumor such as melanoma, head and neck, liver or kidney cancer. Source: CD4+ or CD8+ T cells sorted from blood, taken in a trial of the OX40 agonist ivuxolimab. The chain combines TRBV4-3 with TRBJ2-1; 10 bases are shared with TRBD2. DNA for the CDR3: TGCGCCAGCAGCCAAGGGACTAGCGGCTCCTACAATGAGCAGTTCTTC. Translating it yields CASSQGTSGSYNEQFF.